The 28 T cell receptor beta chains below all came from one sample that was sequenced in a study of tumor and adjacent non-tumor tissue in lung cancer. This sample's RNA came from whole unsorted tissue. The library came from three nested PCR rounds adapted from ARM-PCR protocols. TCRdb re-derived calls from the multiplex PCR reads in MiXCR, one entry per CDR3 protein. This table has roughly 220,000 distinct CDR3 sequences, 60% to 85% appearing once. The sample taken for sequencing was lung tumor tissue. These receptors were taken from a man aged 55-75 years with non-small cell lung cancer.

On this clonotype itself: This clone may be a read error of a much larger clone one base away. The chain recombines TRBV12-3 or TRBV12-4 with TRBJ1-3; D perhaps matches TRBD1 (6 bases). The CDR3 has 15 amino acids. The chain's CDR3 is CASSLRQDLGNTIHF. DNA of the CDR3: TGTGCCAGCAGTTTAAGACAGGATCTTGGAAACACCATACATTTT.

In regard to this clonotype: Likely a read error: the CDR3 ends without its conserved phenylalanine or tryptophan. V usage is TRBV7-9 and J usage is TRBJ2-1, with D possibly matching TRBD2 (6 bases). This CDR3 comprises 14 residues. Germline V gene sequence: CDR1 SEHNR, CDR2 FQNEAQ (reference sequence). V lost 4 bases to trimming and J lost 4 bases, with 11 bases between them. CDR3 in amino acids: CASSCDGGYNEQFL. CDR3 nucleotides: TGTGCCAGCAGCTGCGACGGGGGATACAATGAGCAGTTCTTA.

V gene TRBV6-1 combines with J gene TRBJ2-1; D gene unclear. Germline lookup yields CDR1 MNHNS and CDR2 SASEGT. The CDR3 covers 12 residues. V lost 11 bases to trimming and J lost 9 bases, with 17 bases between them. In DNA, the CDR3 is TGTGCCGGCAACGAGGTAAACCGTGAGCAGTTCTTC. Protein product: CAGNEVNREQFF.

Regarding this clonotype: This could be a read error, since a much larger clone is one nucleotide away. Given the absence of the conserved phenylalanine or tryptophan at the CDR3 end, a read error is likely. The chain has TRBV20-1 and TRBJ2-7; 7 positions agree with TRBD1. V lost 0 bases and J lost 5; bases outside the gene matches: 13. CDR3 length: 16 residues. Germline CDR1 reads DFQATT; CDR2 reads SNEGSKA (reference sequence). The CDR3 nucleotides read TGCAGTGCTAGAGATTACAGGCAGGGGGATATCGACGAGCAGTACCTC. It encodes CSARDYRQGDIDEQYL.

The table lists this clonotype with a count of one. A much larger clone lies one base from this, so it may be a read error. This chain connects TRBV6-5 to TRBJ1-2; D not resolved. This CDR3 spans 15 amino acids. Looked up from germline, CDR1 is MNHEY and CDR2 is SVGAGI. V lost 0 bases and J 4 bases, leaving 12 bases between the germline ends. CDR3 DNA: TGTGCCAGCAGTTACTCGAGGATTCCTCCCTATGGCTACACCTTC. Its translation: CASSYSRIPPYGYTF.

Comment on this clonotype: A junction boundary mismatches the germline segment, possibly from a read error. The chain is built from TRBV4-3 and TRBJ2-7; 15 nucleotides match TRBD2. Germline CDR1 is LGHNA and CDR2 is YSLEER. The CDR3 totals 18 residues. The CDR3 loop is CACSQVYWTSGRDHEQYF. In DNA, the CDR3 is TGCGCCTGCAGCCAGGTATATTGGACTAGCGGGAGGGATCACGAGCAGTACTTC.

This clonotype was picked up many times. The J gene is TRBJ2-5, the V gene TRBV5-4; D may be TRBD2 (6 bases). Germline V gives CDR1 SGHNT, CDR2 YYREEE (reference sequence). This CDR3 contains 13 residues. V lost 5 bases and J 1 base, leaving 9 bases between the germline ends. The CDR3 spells CASSWDFQETQYF. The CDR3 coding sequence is TGTGCCAGCAGTTGGGACTTCCAAGAGACCCAGTACTTC. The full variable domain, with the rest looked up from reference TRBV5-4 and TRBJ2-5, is ETGVTQSPTHLIKTRGQQVTLRCSSQSGHNTVSWYQQALGQGPQFIFQYYREEENGRGNFPPRFSGLQFPNYSSELNVNALELDDSALYLCASSWDFQETQYFGPGTRLLVL.

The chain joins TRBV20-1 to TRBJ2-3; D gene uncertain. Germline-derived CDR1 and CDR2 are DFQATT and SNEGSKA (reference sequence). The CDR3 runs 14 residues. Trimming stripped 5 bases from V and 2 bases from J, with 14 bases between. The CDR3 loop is CSASGIGDTDTQYF. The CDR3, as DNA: TGCAGTGCTTCAGGAATTGGCGACACAGATACGCAGTATTTT.

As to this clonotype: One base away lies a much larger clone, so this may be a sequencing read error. The CDR3 is CTSSLGTGGVQETQYF. In DNA form, the CDR3 reads TGTACCAGCAGCTTAGGTACGGGCGGCGTCCAAGAGACCCAGTACTTC. This chain links TRBV11-2 with TRBJ2-5, with unresolved D. CDR1 and CDR2 (germline): SGHAT, FQNNGV. The CDR3 runs to 16 residues. The full variable domain, in which reference TRBV11-2 and TRBJ2-5 provide the parts outside the CDR3, is EAGVAQSPRYKIIEKRQSVAFWCNPISGHATLYWYQQILGQGPKLLIQFQNNGVVDDSQLPKDRFSAERLKGVDSTLKIQPAKLEDSAVYLCTSSLGTGGVQETQYFGPGTRLLVL.

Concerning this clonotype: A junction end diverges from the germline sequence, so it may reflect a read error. The chain's CDR3 is CASNLVSSGGTYQETQYF. The CDR3 nucleotides read TGCGCCAGCAACTTGGTATCTAGCGGGGGGACGTACCAAGAGACCCAGTACTTC. V gene TRBV5-1 combines with J gene TRBJ2-5, with 11 bases aligning to TRBD2. The CDR3 runs 18 residues. CDR1 is SGHRS, CDR2 YFSETQ, per germline.

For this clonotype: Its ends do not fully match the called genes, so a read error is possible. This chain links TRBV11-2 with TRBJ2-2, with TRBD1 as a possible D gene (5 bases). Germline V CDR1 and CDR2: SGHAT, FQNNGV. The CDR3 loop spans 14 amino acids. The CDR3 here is CASSPTPDTGELFF. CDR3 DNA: TGTGCCAGCAGCCCCACCCCGGACACCGGTGAGCTGTTTTTT.

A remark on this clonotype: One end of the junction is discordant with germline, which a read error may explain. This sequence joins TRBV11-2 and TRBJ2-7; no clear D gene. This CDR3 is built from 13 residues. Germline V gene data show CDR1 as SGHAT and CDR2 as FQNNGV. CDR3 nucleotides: TGTGCCAGCAGCTTAGTATTAAGGTACGAGCATTACTTC. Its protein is CASSLVLRYEHYF.

The CDR3 here is CASSPGTSGTTDTQYF. The CDR3 bases are TGTGCCAGCAGTCCCGGGACTAGCGGGACCACAGATACGCAGTATTTT. The rearrangement joins TRBV12-3 or TRBV12-4 to TRBJ2-3; 13 nucleotides align to TRBD2. There are 16 residues in the CDR3. The V and J ends lost 5 bases and 2 bases, in that order; junction bases with no gene match: 4.

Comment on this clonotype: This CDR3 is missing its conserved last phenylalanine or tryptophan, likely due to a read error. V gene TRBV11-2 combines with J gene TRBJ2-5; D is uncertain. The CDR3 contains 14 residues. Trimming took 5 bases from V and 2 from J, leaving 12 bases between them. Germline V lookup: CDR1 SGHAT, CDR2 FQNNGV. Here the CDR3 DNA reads TGTGCCAGCAGCCCAAGGATAGGACAAGAGACCCAGTACCTC. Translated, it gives CASSPRIGQETQYL.

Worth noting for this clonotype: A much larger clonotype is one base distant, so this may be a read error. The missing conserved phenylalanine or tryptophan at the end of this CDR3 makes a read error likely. CDR3 residues: CASSYSYTGNQPQHY. CDR3 DNA: TGTGCCAGCAGTTACTCATATACTGGGAATCAGCCCCAGCATTAT. This chain connects TRBV6-5 to TRBJ1-5; D not resolved. The CDR3 length is 15 residues. Germline V lookup: CDR1 MNHEY, CDR2 SVGAGI. The germline V and J ends were trimmed by 0 bases and 4 bases, with 10 bases remaining between them.

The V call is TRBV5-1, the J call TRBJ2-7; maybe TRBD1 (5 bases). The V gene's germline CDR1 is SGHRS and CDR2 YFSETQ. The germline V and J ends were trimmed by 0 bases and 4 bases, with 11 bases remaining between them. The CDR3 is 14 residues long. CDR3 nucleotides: TGCGCCAGCAGCTTGGGGCAGGGATGGTACGAGCAGTACTTC. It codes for CASSLGQGWYEQYF.

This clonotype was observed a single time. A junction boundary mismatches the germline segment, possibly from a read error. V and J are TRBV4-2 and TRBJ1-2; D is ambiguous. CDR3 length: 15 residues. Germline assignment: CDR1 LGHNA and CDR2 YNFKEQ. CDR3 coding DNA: TGTGCCAGCAACCAAGATGAGTGGGCAGCTTATGGCTACACCTTC. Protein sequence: CASNQDEWAAYGYTF.

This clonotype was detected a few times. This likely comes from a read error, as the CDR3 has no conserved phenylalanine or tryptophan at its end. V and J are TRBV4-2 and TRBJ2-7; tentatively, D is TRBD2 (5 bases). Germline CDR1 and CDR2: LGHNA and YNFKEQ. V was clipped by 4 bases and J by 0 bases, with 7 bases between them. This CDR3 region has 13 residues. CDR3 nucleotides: TGTGCCAGCAGCCGCGACTACTCCTACGAGCAGTACTTA. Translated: CASSRDYSYEQYL.

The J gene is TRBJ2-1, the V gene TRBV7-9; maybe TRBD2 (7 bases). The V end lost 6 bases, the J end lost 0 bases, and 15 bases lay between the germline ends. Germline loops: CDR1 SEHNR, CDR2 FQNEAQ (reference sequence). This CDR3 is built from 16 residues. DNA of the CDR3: TGTGCCAGCAGGACCCGAGGGGGGGCCTCCTACAATGAGCAGTTCTTC. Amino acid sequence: CASRTRGGASYNEQFF. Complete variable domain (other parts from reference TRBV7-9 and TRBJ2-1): DTGVSQNPRHKITKRGQNVTFRCDPISEHNRLYWYRQTLGQGPEFLTYFQNEAQLEKSRLLSDRFSAERPKGSFSTLEIQRTEQGDSAMYLCASRTRGGASYNEQFFGPGTRLTVL.

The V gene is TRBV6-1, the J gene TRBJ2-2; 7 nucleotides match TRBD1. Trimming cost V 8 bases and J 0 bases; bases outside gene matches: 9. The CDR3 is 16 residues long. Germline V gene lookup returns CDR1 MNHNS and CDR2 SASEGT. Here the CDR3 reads CASLLLRGSNTGELFF. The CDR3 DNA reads TGTGCCAGCCTACTACTCAGGGGGTCGAACACCGGGGAGCTGTTTTTT.

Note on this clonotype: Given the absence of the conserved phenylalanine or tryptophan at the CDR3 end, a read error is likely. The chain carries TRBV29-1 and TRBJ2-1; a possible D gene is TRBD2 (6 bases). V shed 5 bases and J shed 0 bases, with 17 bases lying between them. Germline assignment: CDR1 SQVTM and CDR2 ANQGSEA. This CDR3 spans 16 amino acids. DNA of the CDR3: TGCAGCGTTCCTCATACTAGCTTGAGCTCCTACAATGAGCAGTTCATC. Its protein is CSVPHTSLSSYNEQFI.

The CDR3 DNA reads as TGCGCCAGCAGATTATCGACAGCGTTAACGGAAGCTTTCTTT. As protein: CASRLSTALTEAFF. The chain joins TRBV5-1 to TRBJ1-1, with D possibly matching TRBD1 (5 bases). Germline-derived CDR1 and CDR2 are SGHRS and YFSETQ. CDR3 length: 14 residues. Deletions cut 5 bases from V and 8 bases from J, with 19 bases between.

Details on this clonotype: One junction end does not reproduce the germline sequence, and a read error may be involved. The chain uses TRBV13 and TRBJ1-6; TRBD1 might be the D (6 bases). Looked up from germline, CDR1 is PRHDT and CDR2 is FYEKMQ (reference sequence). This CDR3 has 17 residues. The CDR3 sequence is CDSSLKTYRVGSSPLHF. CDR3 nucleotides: TGTGACAGCAGTCTAAAAACTTACAGGGTGGGCAGTTCACCCCTCCACTTC.

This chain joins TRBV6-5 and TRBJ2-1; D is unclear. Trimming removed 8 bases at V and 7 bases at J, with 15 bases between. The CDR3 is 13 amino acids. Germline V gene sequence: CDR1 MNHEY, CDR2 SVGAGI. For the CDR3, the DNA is TGTGCCAGCTGGGTCGGGCTCTATAATGAGCAGTTCTTC. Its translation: CASWVGLYNEQFF.

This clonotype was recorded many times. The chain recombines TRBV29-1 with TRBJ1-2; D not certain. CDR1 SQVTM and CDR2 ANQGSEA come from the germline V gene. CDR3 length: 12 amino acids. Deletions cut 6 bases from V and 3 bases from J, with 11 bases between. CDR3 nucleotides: TGCAGCGTCACCCGACAAGACTATGGCTACACCTTC. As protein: CSVTRQDYGYTF.

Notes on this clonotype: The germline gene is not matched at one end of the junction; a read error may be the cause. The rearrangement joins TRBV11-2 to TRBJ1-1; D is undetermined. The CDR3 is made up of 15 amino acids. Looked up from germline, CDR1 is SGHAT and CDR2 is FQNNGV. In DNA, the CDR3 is TGTACCAGCGGGCTGCGGTCATTTACGAACACTGAAGCTTTCTTT. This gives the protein CTSGLRSFTNTEAFF.

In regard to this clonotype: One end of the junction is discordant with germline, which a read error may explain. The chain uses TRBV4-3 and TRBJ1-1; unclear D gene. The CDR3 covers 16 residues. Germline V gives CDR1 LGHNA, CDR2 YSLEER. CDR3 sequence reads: CANSQASGSSGTEAFF. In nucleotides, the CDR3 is TGCGCCAACAGCCAAGCCTCGGGCAGTTCGGGCACTGAAGCTTTCTTT.

The CDR3 loop is CASSVWKGNTETFF. CDR3 bases: TGTGCCAGCAGTGTTTGGAAGGGGAACACAGAAACTTTCTTT. The chain couples TRBV12-3 or TRBV12-4 to TRBJ1-1; D possibly corresponds to TRBD1 (5 bases). The CDR3 totals 14 residues. Trimming removed 5 bases at V and 12 bases at J, with 22 bases between.